These 21 T cell receptor beta chains were all obtained from the same sample, sequenced in a study of cytomegalovirus exposure and HLA in healthy donors. PCR used 60 Vbeta primers and 13 Jbeta primers. The method was immunoSEQ multiplex PCR; TCRdb's version includes in-frame clones alone and lacks a portion of them. This table holds about 190,000 clones, 70% to 75% found once. Input material: PBMCs. The receptors derive from a man between 25 and 39 years old in good health and CMV-seropositive.

This rearrangement joins TRBV6-1 to TRBJ1-2, with D possibly matching TRBD1 (6 bases). The V and J ends lost 7 bases and 5 bases respectively, with 14 bases between them. Germline V gene sequence: CDR1 MNHNS, CDR2 SASEGT. The CDR3 totals 13 residues. The CDR3 sequence is CASTIEGGYGYTF. The DNA for the CDR3 is TGTGCCAGCACAATCGAGGGGGGGTATGGCTACACCTTC.

This rearrangement joins TRBV10-3 to TRBJ2-2; TRBD2 agrees at 8 bases. Germline V CDR1 and CDR2: ENHRY, SYGVKD. This CDR3 spans 15 amino acids. J gave up 2 bases and V 10 bases, and 9 bases lay outside the gene matches. The CDR3 DNA is TGTGCCACCGGCCAGCTAGCGGGTAACACCGGGGAGCTGTTTTTT. It specifies CATGQLAGNTGELFF.

The gene calls are TRBV14 and TRBJ2-7, with TRBD1 matching over 7 bases. V dropped 8 bases and J dropped 2; count of bases not matched to a gene: 9. Germline CDR1 reads SGHDN; CDR2 reads FVKESK. This CDR3 is built from 14 residues. CDR3 in amino acids: CASSLGQAPYEQYF. In DNA form, the CDR3 reads TGTGCCAGCTCCCTAGGACAGGCCCCCTACGAGCAGTACTTC.

CDR3 protein: CASSILQGPYEQYF. CDR3 DNA: TGTGCCAGCAGCATACTACAGGGCCCCTACGAGCAGTACTTC. The gene calls are TRBV5-4 and TRBJ2-7, with TRBD1 as a possible D gene (6 bases). With 4 bases removed from V and 2 bases from J, the gap between germline ends came to 13 bases. The CDR3 is 14 residues long. Germline V gene lookup returns CDR1 SGHNT and CDR2 YYREEE (reference sequence).

This clone was seen only a few times. The chain combines TRBV19 with TRBJ1-5; 8 bases agree with TRBD1. With 3 bases clipped from V and 1 base from J, the junction kept 5 bases outside the gene matches. The CDR3 covers 16 residues. CDR1 and CDR2 from the germline V gene are LNHDA and SQIVND (reference sequence). Here the CDR3 reads CASSIQGAVSNQPQHF. For the CDR3, the DNA is TGTGCCAGTAGTATTCAGGGGGCGGTGAGCAATCAGCCCCAGCATTTT.

The chain couples TRBV15 to TRBJ2-7; TRBD1 agrees at 10 bases. J lost 3 bases, V lost 1 base, and 3 bases had no gene match. The CDR3 sequence is 15 residues long. Germline V lookup: CDR1 LNHNV, CDR2 YYDKDF (reference sequence). The CDR3 protein is CATSRGTGGSYEQYF. DNA of the CDR3: TGTGCCACCAGCAGAGGGACAGGGGGGAGCTACGAGCAGTACTTC.

The genes are TRBV4-2 and TRBJ1-2; tentatively, D is TRBD1 (5 bases). CDR3 length: 15 residues. Germline V gene sequence: CDR1 LGHNA, CDR2 YNFKEQ. With 2 bases removed from V and 0 bases from J, the gap between germline ends came to 10 bases. The CDR3 coding sequence is TGTGCCAGCAGCCAACAGGGTTTATCTAACTATGGCTACACCTTC. Its translation: CASSQQGLSNYGYTF.

As regards this clone: One end of the junction varies from germline; a read error may be responsible. V gene TRBV6-6 combines with J gene TRBJ2-4; 7 bases line up with TRBD1. Germline CDR1 and CDR2: MNHNY and SVGAGI (reference sequence). The CDR3 loop spans 15 amino acids. The CDR3 region is CACSRDSEAKNIQYF. CDR3 sequence (DNA): TGTGCCTGCAGCCGGGACAGTGAAGCCAAAAACATTCAGTACTTC.

V and J are TRBV7-3 and TRBJ2-5; D may be TRBD2 (5 bases). The germline V gene encodes CDR1 SGHTA and CDR2 FQGTGA. The CDR3 runs to 14 residues. V was shortened by 2 bases and J by 1 base, with 8 bases between the two germline ends. The CDR3 here is CASSLSSGQETQYF. DNA for the CDR3: TGTGCCAGCAGCTTATCGAGCGGCCAAGAGACCCAGTACTTC.

This chain connects TRBV6-1 to TRBJ2-1; 8 bases align to TRBD2. Germline assignment: CDR1 MNHNS and CDR2 SASEGT. V gave up 2 bases and J gave up 5 bases; unmatched junction bases: 5. This CDR3 spans 15 amino acids. The CDR3 sequence: CASSEYSGANNEQFF. The CDR3, as DNA: TGTGCCAGCAGTGAATATAGCGGGGCTAACAATGAGCAGTTCTTC.

The chain joins TRBV4-3 to TRBJ2-3; D not certain. Trimming shortened V by 1 base and J by 2 bases, and 10 bases separated the two germline ends. Germline CDR1 LGHNA, CDR2 YSLEER. The CDR3 extends over 15 amino acids. As DNA, the CDR3 is TGCGCCAGCAGCCAAGTAGGTGGGCACACAGATACGCAGTATTTT. It yields the protein CASSQVGGHTDTQYF.

The CDR3: CASGRKGAHYEQYF. CDR3 sequence (DNA): TGTGCCAGCGGCCGTAAAGGGGCCCACTACGAGCAGTACTTC. The chain uses TRBV7-2 and TRBJ2-7, with D possibly being TRBD1 (5 bases). There are 14 residues in the CDR3. The V gene lost 8 bases and the J gene lost 3 bases, with 17 bases spanning the gap. Germline V CDR1 and CDR2: SGHTA, FQGNSA. Supplemented by reference TRBV7-2 and TRBJ2-7, the full variable domain reads GAGVSQSPSNKVTEKGKDVELRCDPISGHTALYWYRQSLGQGLEFLIYFQGNSAPDKSGLPSDRFSAERTGGSVSTLTIQRTQQEDSAVYLCASGRKGAHYEQYFGPGTRLTVT.

The chain links TRBV11-2 to TRBJ1-2; D is unclear. The V gene's germline CDR1 is SGHAT and CDR2 FQNNGV. This CDR3 comprises 13 residues. Trimming removed 1 base at V and 4 bases at J, with 7 bases between. The CDR3 is CASSLGRGYGYTF. CDR3 in DNA: TGTGCCAGCAGCTTAGGCAGAGGCTATGGCTACACCTTC.

The rearrangement joins TRBV30 to TRBJ1-6; 7 bases agree with TRBD1. Germline assignment: CDR1 GTSNPN and CDR2 SVGIG (reference sequence). The CDR3 extends over 15 amino acids. Trimming removed 5 bases from V and 9 bases from J; junction bases left unmatched: 13. The CDR3 reads CAWQPDRAQGSPLHF. As DNA, the CDR3 is TGTGCCTGGCAGCCCGACAGGGCCCAGGGTTCACCCCTCCACTTT.

CDR3 sequence: CASSLQDSNTGELFF. The CDR3 DNA sequence: TGTGCCAGCAGCTTGCAGGATTCGAACACCGGGGAGCTGTTTTTT. The V and J genes are TRBV7-2 and TRBJ2-2; D not certain. Germline lookup yields CDR1 SGHTA and CDR2 FQGNSA. The CDR3 spans 15 residues. Trimming removed 3 bases from V and 0 bases from J, with 8 bases in between. Using reference TRBV7-2 and TRBJ2-2 for the parts outside the CDR3, the full variable domain is GAGVSQSPSNKVTEKGKDVELRCDPISGHTALYWYRQSLGQGLEFLIYFQGNSAPDKSGLPSDRFSAERTGGSVSTLTIQRTQQEDSAVYLCASSLQDSNTGELFFGEGSRLTVL.

The chain recombines TRBV21-1 with TRBJ2-1; no check of the table's D call, TRBD1, against the DNA was made. TRBV21-1 is a pseudogene locus. The CDR3 runs to 18 residues. For the CDR3, the DNA is TGTGCCAGCAGCAAAGAAGGGGGGACAGGGAGCTCCTACAATGAGCAGTTCTTC. Translated: CASSKEGGTGSSYNEQFF.

The chain joins TRBV30 to TRBJ1-5; weak D call: TRBD1 (6 bases). The V gene's germline CDR1 is GTSNPN and CDR2 SVGIG (reference sequence). There are 13 residues in the CDR3. V dropped 2 bases and J dropped 7 bases, with 12 bases sitting between them. This CDR3 is CAWSQGSRQPQHF. Here the CDR3 DNA reads TGTGCCTGGAGTCAGGGGAGCCGACAGCCCCAGCATTTT.

This chain uses TRBV4-3 with TRBJ2-5, with TRBD1 identical over 10 bases. CDR3 length: 15 amino acids. The V gene's germline CDR1 is LGHNA and CDR2 YSLEER. V lost 3 bases to trimming and J lost 5 bases; unmatched junction nucleotides: 6. DNA for the CDR3: TGCGCCAGCAGCCAGGGGACAGGGGTTTTGGAGACCCAGTACTTC. This codes for CASSQGTGVLETQYF.

The sample holds one count of this clone. The chain links TRBV5-1 to TRBJ2-7; TRBD2 aligns across 10 bases. The CDR3 has 14 amino acids. V gave up 4 bases and J gave up 4 bases; unmatched junction bases: 5. CDR1 is SGHRS and CDR2 is YFSETQ in the germline V gene. The CDR3 DNA sequence: TGCGCCAGCAGCGGGGCTAGCGGGAGTTACGAGCAGTACTTC. It codes for CASSGASGSYEQYF.

This clone is a singleton in its sample. J is TRBJ2-3 and V is TRBV27, with 10 positions matching TRBD2. Trimming took 6 bases from V and 8 from J; bases not matched to a gene: 8. Germline assignment: CDR1 MNHEY and CDR2 SMNVEV (reference sequence). This CDR3 contains 14 residues. The CDR3 DNA follows: TGTGCCAGCAGCCCGACTAGCGGGCAATTTACGCAGTATTTT. Translated, it gives CASSPTSGQFTQYF.

This chain connects TRBV30 to TRBJ1-4, with 8 bases fitting TRBD1. This CDR3 comprises 15 residues. The V segment lost 2 bases and the J segment 6 bases; nucleotides outside the gene matches: 8. Germline-derived CDR1 and CDR2 are GTSNPN and SVGIG (reference sequence). CDR3 in DNA: TGTGCCTGGAGTCGGACAGGGTTTGGCGATGAAAAACTGTTTTTT. Translating it yields CAWSRTGFGDEKLFF.